Sequencing of this T cell receptor (beta chain) was carried out in a study of blood T cell repertoires in COVID-19 (TCRdb year 2020). Broadly, across the study: Samples from collaborators originated in the United States, Italy and Spain and spanned both the acute and convalescent phases of COVID-19. The repertoires were made available in a free public database intended to serve as a resource for research on the immune response to SARS-CoV-2. Subjects who had been exposed to COVID-19, were actively infected with it, or had recovered from it provided the deeply sampled blood TCRbeta repertoires that made up the dataset. Where available, HLA class I and class II types were obtained from metadata supplied by the sample provider rather than from assay-based typing. The prospective study material was composed of cDNA or gDNA derived from T cells, B-cell-depleted T cells, or PBMCs. The samples were drawn from the first 160 participants of the ongoing ImmuneRACE study and from 950 to 1,500 subjects provided by 6 global collaborators. Nearly every sample came with metadata listing a de-identified subject ID, COVID-19 status, age in years and sex. Study-wide findings and limitations: How much clinical and demographic metadata was included differed by source and by participant, and the metadata was provided uncurated.

TCRbeta CDR3 regions were amplified from genomic DNA using the immunoSEQ Assay, a bias-controlled multiplex PCR. Regarding the original processing steps: Nucleated cell counts per sample were estimated from amplification of reference gene primers within the assay. To quantify the absolute abundance of each unique TCRbeta CDR3 rearrangement, sequence reads were collapsed and filtered. For each sample, productive Simpson clonality was calculated by taking the square root of Simpson's diversity index across productive rearrangements. TCRdb provides this immuneACCESS table in a form limited to in-frame rearrangements. Some clones are lacking; in checked studies, under half of them reflect an unresolved V gene, and why the rest are absent is not known. V, J and clone size are those of that table, while D and trimming were read from the DNA. This sample has 130,000 or so clones in its table, and approximately 90% of those were observed once. The ten most abundant clones make up about a tenth of the sample.

Whole blood was collected in K2EDTA tubes by collaborating institutions according to the institutions' own protocols. Collaborator samples were shipped for TCRbeta analysis as frozen whole blood, isolated PBMCs, or DNA extracted from either sample type. The table lists this clone with a few counts. There is no known antigen for this receptor. The input lacks base qualities; no much larger clone sits a single base away. The sequenced material came from peripheral blood. The sequence came from a man aged 50 to 60 with acute or convalescent COVID-19.

The nucleotide sequence is TGTGCCAGCAGTTACTCTTCCCGCAGGGGAAACACCATATATTTT. The translation is CASSYSSRRGNTIYF. Here the chain combines TRBV6-5 and TRBJ1-3; the D gene is unclear. The germline V gene supplies CDR1 MNHEY and CDR2 SVGAGI. The CDR3 has 15 amino acids, counting the end cysteine and phenylalanine. Only CDR3 DNA is held: 45 bases, read in frame from base 1. V is shortened by 0 bases, J by 4 bases, and the region joining them spans 10 bases.